This TCR beta chain was sequenced for a study of beta chain features in type 1 diabetes (dated by TCRdb to the late 2010s). Regarding the study in general: Patients and healthy donors did not differ in mean age, gender distribution, total cell number or subset yield. Across all samples, 107,917,701 sorted cells were examined, and cell number per subset correlated strongly with RNA yield. The study compared the TCRB repertoires of sorted circulating CD4+ T cell subsets in recently diagnosed type 1 diabetes patients with those in matched healthy donors. Naive and central memory subsets were obtained from all 28 donors, but regulatory and stem cell-like memory subsets were isolated from only 8 patients and roughly 8 healthy donors.

Trimming takes 2 bases off V and 2 bases off J; junction bases not matched to a gene: 6. The CDR3 sequence holds 16 residues, the cysteine and phenylalanine included. The entry retains the CDR3 DNA only, 48 bases that are in frame from base 1. The germline V gene provides CDR1 SGHTA and CDR2 FQGTGA. Each donor gave one peripheral blood draw, roughly 0.11 L on average, collected into heparinised tubes. A BD FACSAria II and a panel including CD45RO, CCR7, CD25, CD127, CD95 and CD27 were used to sort naive, central memory, regulatory and stem cell-like memory CD4+ T cells. All sorted populations exceeded 95% purity. PBMCs were isolated right away by Lymphoprep density gradient centrifugation and were stained directly, without culture. Samples were stained and sorted in pairs, with one healthy donor and one patient per experiment, so that batch effects were minimized. This clone showed up just a few times. Its recognized antigen is unknown. The record has no base qualities; no much larger clone is one base away.

All of the isolated RNA was reverse transcribed with the High Capacity cDNA Reverse Transcription Kit, so expressed TCRB transcripts were sequenced. Deep immunoSEQ sequencing was performed on naive, central memory and regulatory T cell samples, with an average of approximately 3.9 million total reads per sample. Sorted cells were lysed in RLT buffer, and RNA was extracted using DNase-treated RNeasy Micro or Mini kits according to cell number. To prevent cross-contamination, each cell subset was processed individually, whereas patient and healthy donor samples were processed jointly. The immunoSEQ multiplex PCR was used to amplify TCRB sequences from cDNA, yielding 87-bp fragments that span the CDR3 region. Sequencing of the amplicons was performed on the Illumina HiSeq platform. Concerning the study's data processing: Synthetic template baselines were used to correct PCR bias computationally, reads within Hamming distance 2 were collapsed, and singletons that could not be merged were discarded. By aligning reads against IMGT, V, D and J genes, CDR3 length, and insertions or deletions at six rearrangement sites were assigned. Within each subset, clonotype counts were normalized to sorted cell number, and only after that were true diversity and Gini coefficients computed with the tcR R package. Repertoire sharing was quantified using the overlap coefficient calculated on TCRB nucleotide sequences. Out-of-frame TCRB sequences from naive cells were analyzed as a proxy for the pre-selection repertoire. TCRdb limited this immuneACCESS table to in-frame rearrangements with V and J called. A share of clones is missing; checked studies link under half to unresolved V genes, and the rest is unexplained. V, J and clone size derive from that table, while D and trimming were established from the DNA sequence. This sample has more than 250,000 clones in its table, and roughly 13% of those were observed once. Jointly, the top ten make up 0.017% of the sample.

The study at large found these results: Shorter templates might have been favored by PCR, but patient and control samples were amplified and corrected together, so both groups would have been affected equally by any skew. Because small numbers of individuals were included in the HLA sub-analyses, any influence of HLA type on TCRB rearrangement was left unresolved. Type 1 diabetes patients showed a moderate but significant shortening of TCRB CDR3 length in all four CD4+ subsets. Naive, central memory and regulatory TCRB repertoires appeared to be more similar among patients than among healthy donors. Sequencing cDNA rather than genomic DNA could over-represent highly expressing activated cells, although activation and CD3 levels did not differ between groups. Fewer insertions and more nucleotide deletions at VDJ recombination sites were observed in patients with type 1 diabetes, implying thymic rearrangement abnormalities.

The sequence derives from a man aged 25 to 40 with type 1 diabetes. The sample was naive CD4+ T cells from blood. The cell subset or site label, read with the paper, signifies: true naive CD4+ T cells. The chain links TRBV7-3 with TRBJ2-7, with 10 bases matching TRBD2. In nucleotides, the sequence is TGTGCCAGCAGCTTACAACCAGCGGGAGGGCCCTACGAGCAGTACTTC. It codes for CASSLQPAGGPYEQYF.